The rows below give T cell receptor beta chains drawn from one sample of a study of high-grade serous ovarian cancer treatment subgroups. Clones were read by immunoSEQ multiplex PCR, and TCRdb kept only the in-frame ones, dropping some. The profile shows more than 35,000 clones, 70% to 80% of them singletons. The sequenced sample was tumor tissue. The receptors here all came from a human donor with high-grade serous ovarian cancer. Both conserved end residues are part of each CDR3. The order of the fields is D gene, V gene, clone size, J gene, CDR3 protein, CDR3 DNA. The D gene is left open where the match is weak. Only some rows state a clone size, as once, few, many or a class for expanded clones.

TRBD1,TRBV7-2,.,TRBJ2-5,CASSLTGPWAQYF,TGTGCCAGCAGCTTGACAGGGCCGTGGGCCCAGTACTTC
.,TRBV7-9,.,TRBJ1-4,CASSRAGHAENEKLFF,TGTGCCAGCAGTCGAGCTGGGCACGCTGAGAATGAAAAACTGTTTTTT
TRBD2,TRBV6-6,.,TRBJ2-7,CASSSGTSAYEQYF,TGTGCCAGCAGTTCCGGGACTAGCGCCTACGAGCAGTACTTC
.,TRBV29-1,.,TRBJ2-3,CSLLGLTKTDTQYF,TGCAGCCTTTTGGGACTTACCAAAACGGATACGCAGTATTTT
.,TRBV18,.,TRBJ1-3,CASSPEGSGNTIYF,TGTGCCAGCTCACCCGAGGGGTCCGGAAACACCATATATTTT
.,TRBV19,.,TRBJ1-5,CASSTGKAQPQHF,TGTGCCAGTAGTACAGGGAAAGCTCAGCCCCAGCATTTT
.,TRBV27,.,TRBJ2-1,CASSFRGGYNEQFF,TGTGCCAGCAGTTTTAGAGGGGGGTACAATGAGCAGTTCTTC
.,TRBV6-6,.,TRBJ1-1,CASSYSGRAEAFF,TGTGCCAGCAGTTACTCGGGCCGGGCTGAAGCTTTCTTT
.,TRBV7-9,.,TRBJ2-2,CASSEGQATGELFF,TGTGCCAGCAGCGAGGGACAAGCTACCGGGGAGCTGTTTTTT
.,TRBV5-1,.,TRBJ2-2,CASSPTGNTGELFF,TGCGCCAGCTCCCCGACAGGGAACACCGGGGAGCTGTTTTTT
TRBD1,TRBV19,few,TRBJ1-1,CASRGPEAFF,TGTGCCAGCAGGGGGCCTGAAGCTTTCTTT
TRBD2,TRBV12-5,.,TRBJ2-5,CASGEAPASGIQETQYF,TGTGCTAGTGGCGAGGCCCCGGCTAGCGGGATCCAAGAGACCCAGTACTTC
.,TRBV20-1,.,TRBJ2-7,CSADTQYEQYF,TGCAGTGCTGATACTCAGTACGAGCAGTACTTC
.,TRBV19,.,TRBJ2-7,CASSPDSYEQYF,TGTGCCAGTAGTCCCGACTCCTACGAGCAGTACTTC
.,TRBV14,.,TRBJ2-1,CASSQALYNEQFF,TGTGCCAGCAGCCAGGCTCTTTACAATGAGCAGTTCTTC
TRBD1,TRBV9,.,TRBJ2-5,CASSVGRLTGGFQETQYF,TGTGCCAGCAGCGTAGGCCGTTTGACAGGGGGGTTCCAAGAGACCCAGTACTTC
.,TRBV4-1,.,TRBJ2-7,CASSQDRHEKEFREQYF,TGCGCCAGCAGCCAAGACCGGCACGAGAAGGAATTTCGCGAGCAGTACTTC
.,TRBV7-2,.,TRBJ2-7,CASSLRGAVGDSYEQYF,TGTGCCAGCAGCCTAAGGGGGGCAGTGGGAGACTCCTACGAGCAGTACTTC
TRBD2,TRBV28,.,TRBJ2-7,CASSLRGRSFEQYF,TGTGCCAGCAGTTTACGCGGGAGGAGCTTCGAGCAGTACTTC
TRBD1,TRBV18,few,TRBJ1-1,CASSPRQGSPEAFF,TGTGCCAGCTCACCAAGACAGGGTTCCCCTGAAGCTTTCTTT
.,TRBV11-2,once,TRBJ2-6,CASSFSTIISGANVLTF,TGTGCCAGCAGCTTCTCGACAATCATCTCTGGGGCCAACGTCCTGACTTTC
TRBD1,TRBV28,.,TRBJ1-2,CASSSSGTGNGYTF,TGTGCCAGCAGCTCTTCCGGGACAGGGAATGGCTACACCTTC
.,TRBV4-2,.,TRBJ1-4,CASSQEPPGGGLNEKLFF,TGTGCCAGCAGCCAAGAGCCCCCCGGGGGGGGGCTTAATGAAAAACTGTTTTTT
.,TRBV11-3,.,TRBJ1-2,CASSARGNGYTF,TGTGCCAGCAGCGCCAGGGGTAATGGCTACACCTTC